One and the same sample provided the 15 T cell receptor beta chains below, sequenced in a study of blood T cells in healthy people across ages. With a J-beta primer mix and a sample-barcoded 5' primer, a second PCR ran roughly 6 to 11 cycles. TCRdb reanalysed the 5' RACE reads using MiXCR and keeps one entry per CDR3 protein. The sample consists of approximately 940,000 distinct CDR3 sequences, around 46% of them appearing once. Sequenced input: blood. These receptors all come from a man aged 25-45 years in good health.

The chain has TRBV7-2 and TRBJ1-1; unclear D gene. With 4 bases removed from V and 0 bases from J, the gap between germline ends came to 15 bases. Germline lookup yields CDR1 SGHTA and CDR2 FQGNSA. This CDR3 is built from 16 residues. The CDR3 here is CASSSALGSLNTEAFF. CDR3 nucleotides: TGTGCCAGCAGCTCTGCCTTAGGCAGTCTGAACACTGAAGCTTTCTTT.

CDR3 DNA: TGTGCCAGCAGCCTTGGCCTAGGGCGGGGGTCCGGCAATGAGCAGTTCTTC. Its protein product is CASSLGLGRGSGNEQFF. The chain has TRBV12-3 or TRBV12-4 and TRBJ2-1; 7 bases align to TRBD2. Trimming took 6 bases from V and 6 from J; bases not matched to a gene: 17. This CDR3 has 17 amino acids.

The chain is built from TRBV7-3 and TRBJ2-1; D may be TRBD1 or TRBD2 (5 bases each). Trimming left V 3 bases short and J 8 bases short, with 11 bases between. The CDR3 contains 13 residues. Germline CDR1 is SGHTA and CDR2 is FQGTGA. Here the CDR3 reads CASSFDGADEQFF. The CDR3 bases are TGTGCCAGCAGCTTTGACGGGGCGGATGAGCAGTTCTTC.

This chain uses TRBV6-5 with TRBJ1-6; D is uncertain. Trimming shortened V by 0 bases and J by 5 bases, and 8 bases separated the two germline ends. CDR1 MNHEY and CDR2 SVGAGI come from the germline V gene. This CDR3 has 15 amino acids. Here the CDR3 reads CASSYSGRDNSPLHF. CDR3 coding DNA: TGTGCCAGCAGTTACTCGGGGAGGGATAATTCACCCCTCCACTTT.

In this sample, this clonotype turned up a few times. The V gene is TRBV3-1, the J gene TRBJ2-1, with 8 positions matching TRBD1. Trimming cost V 3 bases and J 7 bases; bases outside gene matches: 5. Germline assignment: CDR1 LGHDT and CDR2 YNNKEL (reference sequence). This CDR3 has 14 amino acids. The CDR3 sequence is CASSHGQGGNEQFF. The CDR3 coding sequence is TGTGCCAGCAGCCATGGACAGGGTGGTAATGAGCAGTTCTTC.

The chain joins TRBV7-2 to TRBJ2-3, with D unresolved. Germline lookup yields CDR1 SGHTA and CDR2 FQGNSA. Trimming left V 1 base short and J 7 bases short, with 15 bases between. This CDR3 contains 15 residues. DNA for the CDR3: TGTGCCAGCAGCTTAGAACGCGGAGAGATACATACGCAGTATTTT. Translation: CASSLERGEIHTQYF.

This chain links TRBV20-1 with TRBJ1-2, with no clear D. The CDR3 loop spans 13 amino acids. The V end lost 5 bases, the J end lost 1 base, and 11 bases lay between the germline ends. Germline V gene data show CDR1 as DFQATT and CDR2 as SNEGSKA (reference sequence). The CDR3 bases are TGCAGTGCTTTAGAAGACCTTAACTATGGCTACACCTTC. Amino acid sequence: CSALEDLNYGYTF.

The chain uses TRBV20-1 and TRBJ2-3, with D tentatively TRBD1 (6 bases). The CDR3 covers 14 residues. V was pared by 5 bases and J by 2 bases, with 14 bases between. Germline V gene lookup returns CDR1 DFQATT and CDR2 SNEGSKA (reference sequence). The CDR3 sequence is CSAAGTSSTDTQYF. The CDR3 DNA reads TGCAGTGCTGCCGGGACATCATCCACAGATACGCAGTATTTT.

Concerning this clonotype: This may be a read error, as it is one base from a much larger clone. The chain has TRBV2 and TRBJ2-7, with D unclear. Germline V gives CDR1 SNHLY, CDR2 FYNNEI. With 6 bases removed from V and 2 bases from J, the gap between germline ends came to 14 bases. The CDR3 is made up of 14 amino acids. The CDR3 here is CASREWYSTYEQYF. The DNA for the CDR3 is TGTGCCAGCAGGGAATGGTACAGCACCTACGAGCAGTACTTC. The whole variable domain, filled in from reference TRBV2 and TRBJ2-7, reads EPEVTQTPSHQVTQMGQEVILRCVPISNHLYFYWYRQILGQKVEFLVSFYNNEISEKSEIFDDQFSVERPDGSNFTLKIRSTKLEDSAMYFCASREWYSTYEQYFGPGTRLTVT.

The rearrangement joins TRBV5-5 to TRBJ1-5; D unclear. This CDR3 spans 14 amino acids. Germline V gene sequence: CDR1 SGHKS, CDR2 YYEKEE (reference sequence). V gave up 2 bases and J gave up 3 bases, with 9 bases separating them. The CDR3 loop reads CASSFWSDNQPQHF. The CDR3 DNA reads as TGTGCCAGCAGCTTCTGGTCAGACAATCAGCCCCAGCATTTT.

The V gene is TRBV7-2, the J gene TRBJ1-5, with 7 bases aligning to TRBD1. J gave up 7 bases and V 1 base, and 13 bases lay outside the gene matches. The CDR3 runs 17 residues. Germline assignment: CDR1 SGHTA and CDR2 FQGNSA. CDR3 sequence: CASSLGGSTGVGQPQHF. The CDR3 region has the DNA TGTGCCAGCAGCTTAGGGGGATCCACAGGGGTGGGCCAGCCCCAGCATTTT. The entire variable domain, with the rest obtained from reference TRBV7-2 and TRBJ1-5, is as follows: GAGVSQSPSNKVTEKGKDVELRCDPISGHTALYWYRQSLGQGLEFLIYFQGNSAPDKSGLPSDRFSAERTGGSVSTLTIQRTQQEDSAVYLCASSLGGSTGVGQPQHFGDGTRLSIL.

With respect to this clonotype: The junction departs from germline at one end; a sequencing error may be responsible. The chain carries TRBV6-1 and TRBJ1-2, with 9 positions matching TRBD1. Germline loops: CDR1 MNHNS, CDR2 SASEGT. This CDR3 comprises 15 residues. The CDR3 here is CASREGQGTTYGCTF. CDR3 DNA: TGTGCCAGCAGAGAAGGACAGGGGACAACCTATGGCTGCACCTTC.

This clonotype was seen a handful of times. The chain couples TRBV28 to TRBJ2-7; D is undetermined. Trimming took 6 bases from V and 6 from J, leaving 12 bases between them. Germline CDR1 MDHEN, CDR2 SYDVKM. The CDR3 has 12 residues. The CDR3 loop is CASSRDSSEQYF. DNA for the CDR3: TGTGCCAGCAGCCGTGACTCTAGCGAGCAGTACTTC.

The chain employs TRBV20-1 and TRBJ2-7, with TRBD1 matching over 8 bases. V shed 4 bases, J shed 3 bases, and the junction held 8 bases outside the gene matches. The CDR3 is 14 residues long. The germline CDR1 and CDR2 sequences are DFQATT and SNEGSKA (reference sequence). CDR3 loop: CSAKDHRGIYEQYF. The DNA for the CDR3 is TGCAGTGCTAAGGACCACAGGGGGATCTACGAGCAGTACTTC.

The CDR3 protein is CASSEALRDYGYTF. The DNA for the CDR3 is TGTGCCAGCAGTGAAGCGCTCAGGGACTATGGCTACACCTTC. The chain couples TRBV2 to TRBJ1-2, with D possibly TRBD1 on 5 matching bases. V was trimmed by 0 bases and J by 3 bases, leaving 8 bases between them. This CDR3 contains 14 residues. Germline V gene lookup returns CDR1 SNHLY and CDR2 FYNNEI.